Shown below are 19 T cell receptor beta chains from a single sample sequenced in a study of cytomegalovirus exposure and HLA in healthy donors. Amplification used 60 Vbeta primers and 13 Jbeta primers. Here immunoSEQ multiplex PCR was the method, and the copy in TCRdb shows in-frame clones only, minus some. The sample records about 240,000 clones, roughly four fifths being singletons. Sequenced: PBMCs. Receptor source: a woman in her sixties in good health and CMV-seropositive.

The table lists this clone with a few counts. This chain links TRBV6-1 with TRBJ1-1; no definite D call. The germline V gene has CDR1 MNHNS and CDR2 SASEGT. V was pared by 3 bases and J by 1 base, with 12 bases between. This CDR3 comprises 15 residues. CDR3 protein: CASSDGLRGNTEAFF. Here the CDR3 DNA reads TGTGCCAGCAGTGACGGGTTGCGGGGGAACACTGAAGCTTTCTTT.

V usage is TRBV4-1 and J usage is TRBJ2-1, with 16 bases matching TRBD2. The CDR3 consists of 15 residues. Trimming removed 4 bases from V and 9 bases from J; junction bases left unmatched: 3. CDR1 and CDR2 from the germline V gene are MGHRA and YSYEKL. The CDR3 spells CASSPGLAGGPEQFF. As DNA, the CDR3 is TGCGCCAGCAGCCCGGGACTAGCGGGAGGGCCTGAGCAGTTCTTC.

This clone was observed a handful of times. The chain has TRBV7-3 and TRBJ2-2; D remains unclear. Germline CDR1 reads SGHTA; CDR2 reads FQGTGA. The CDR3 spans 14 residues. Trimming left V 5 bases short and J 1 base short, with 8 bases between. The CDR3, as DNA: TGTGCCAGCAGCCCCTTAGAGAACACCGGGGAGCTGTTTTTT. It encodes CASSPLENTGELFF.

The genes are TRBV11-2 and TRBJ2-3, with a possible D match to TRBD2 (7 bases). CDR1 and CDR2 from the germline V gene are SGHAT and FQNNGV. This CDR3 contains 17 residues. The germline V and J ends were trimmed by 3 bases and 3 bases, with 19 bases remaining between them. DNA of the CDR3: TGTGCCAGCAGCTTCGCCGGATGGGAGGGGGGAACAGATACGCAGTATTTT. It translates to CASSFAGWEGGTDTQYF.

J is TRBJ2-7 and V is TRBV10-3, with TRBD2 matching 8 bases. Germline trimming cut 6 bases from V and 5 bases from J; bases unmatched to any gene: 9. CDR3 length equals 14 residues. The germline V gene has CDR1 ENHRY and CDR2 SYGVKD. CDR3 nucleotide sequence: TGTGCCATCAGGTTATCAGCGGGAGCTAACGAGCAGTACTTC. Its protein product is CAIRLSAGANEQYF.

This chain links TRBV4-1 with TRBJ1-1; a weak D match, TRBD1 (6 bases). In germline, CDR1 is MGHRA, CDR2 YSYEKL. CDR3 length equals 13 residues. Trimming stripped 7 bases from V and 4 bases from J, with 13 bases between. CDR3 coding DNA: TGCGCCAGCAAAAGCGTAGGGGGCACTGAAGCTTTCTTT. Its translation: CASKSVGGTEAFF.

This clone was found many times. The chain carries TRBV18 and TRBJ2-7; 7 bases align to TRBD1. Germline CDR1 KGHSH, CDR2 LQKENI. V shed 2 bases and J 7 bases; nucleotides not matched to a gene: 8. CDR3 length: 14 residues. CDR3 residues: CASSPRQGVGEQYF. The CDR3 DNA follows: TGTGCCAGCTCACCAAGGCAGGGGGTAGGGGAGCAGTACTTC.

CDR3 sequence (DNA): TGTGCCAGCAGCTTAGTGGAGGCGCAGTACTTC. Translation gives CASSLVEAQYF. J is TRBJ2-7 and V is TRBV11-2; weak D call: TRBD2 (5 bases). Per germline, CDR1 SGHAT and CDR2 FQNNGV. Trimming stripped 1 base from V and 9 bases from J, with 7 bases between. The CDR3 totals 11 residues.

The rearrangement uses TRBV15 and TRBJ2-1; possible D gene TRBD2, 6 bases. The CDR3 runs to 15 residues. From germline, CDR1 is LNHNV and CDR2 YYDKDF (reference sequence). Trimming removed 0 bases at V and 5 bases at J, with 11 bases between. The DNA of the CDR3 is TGTGCCACCAGCAGAGATCGCGGAGGGAACAATGAGCAGTTCTTC. Translating gives CATSRDRGGNNEQFF.

The chain carries TRBV9 and TRBJ2-3; D is perhaps TRBD2 (5 bases). Germline V gene data show CDR1 as SGDLS and CDR2 as YYNGEE. The CDR3 has 14 residues. Trimming removed 0 bases from V and 0 bases from J, with 5 bases in between. The CDR3 loop is CASSVAGSTDTQYF. For the CDR3, the DNA is TGTGCCAGCAGCGTAGCGGGAAGCACAGATACGCAGTATTTT.

This clone showed up just a few times. CDR3 amino acids: CASSIEDRGTGELFF. DNA of the CDR3: TGTGCCAGTAGTATAGAGGACAGGGGCACCGGGGAGCTGTTTTTT. The chain links TRBV19 to TRBJ2-2; 9 positions match TRBD1. This CDR3 is 15 amino acids long. Trimming took 0 bases from V and 4 from J; bases not matched to a gene: 0. Germline V lookup: CDR1 LNHDA, CDR2 SQIVND (reference sequence).

The chain carries TRBV27 and TRBJ2-7; 7 bases fit TRBD1. V trimming: 7 bases; J trimming: 2 bases; junction bases outside the gene matches: 5. The CDR3 consists of 13 residues. Germline CDR1 MNHEY, CDR2 SMNVEV (reference sequence). Here the CDR3 reads CASTRQGAYEQYF. The CDR3 region has the DNA TGTGCCAGCACCCGACAGGGAGCCTACGAGCAGTACTTC.

V usage is TRBV25-1 and J usage is TRBJ2-4; D is perhaps TRBD1 (6 bases). V was cut by 2 bases and J by 2 bases, with 7 bases left in between. CDR1 MGHDK and CDR2 SYGVNS come from the germline V gene. This CDR3 comprises 14 residues. The CDR3 sequence is CASSEQGTKNIQYF. CDR3 nucleotides: TGTGCCAGCAGTGAACAGGGGACCAAAAACATTCAGTACTTC.

The rearrangement joins TRBV5-1 to TRBJ2-7; 8 positions agree with TRBD2. J gave up 3 bases and V 4 bases, and 12 bases lay outside the gene matches. Germline CDR1 is SGHRS and CDR2 is YFSETQ. CDR3 size: 16 residues. The chain's CDR3 is CASSPRASGLVYEQYF. The CDR3 nucleotides read TGCGCCAGCAGCCCGCGGGCTAGCGGGTTAGTCTACGAGCAGTACTTC.

Notes on this clone: Other DNA sequences in the sample encode the same CDR3. The gene calls are TRBV6-1 and TRBJ2-7; no clear D gene. V lost 2 bases to trimming and J lost 2 bases, with 10 bases between them. Germline V lookup: CDR1 MNHNS, CDR2 SASEGT. The CDR3 is made up of 14 amino acids. The CDR3: CASSERGRTYEQYF. CDR3 sequence (DNA): TGTGCCAGCAGTGAAAGAGGCCGGACCTACGAGCAGTACTTC.

This chain joins TRBV7-9 and TRBJ2-1; D is perhaps TRBD1 (6 bases). The CDR3 length is 16 residues. Looked up from germline, CDR1 is SEHNR and CDR2 is FQNEAQ (reference sequence). Between the trimmed V and J ends, which lost 4 bases and 0 bases, there was a span of 13 bases. The CDR3 nucleotides are TGTGCCAGCAGCTCGACAGGCCCGAGCTCCTACAATGAGCAGTTCTTC. It yields the protein CASSSTGPSSYNEQFF. The variable domain in full, with the rest retrieved from reference TRBV7-9 and TRBJ2-1, is DTGVSQNPRHKITKRGQNVTFRCDPISEHNRLYWYRQTLGQGPEFLTYFQNEAQLEKSRLLSDRFSAERPKGSFSTLEIQRTEQGDSAMYLCASSSTGPSSYNEQFFGPGTRLTVL.

This clone is a singleton in its sample. This chain joins TRBV7-9 and TRBJ1-4; D perhaps matches TRBD1 (5 bases). The CDR3 has 13 residues. Germline CDR1 reads SEHNR; CDR2 reads FQNEAQ (reference sequence). V was pared by 8 bases and J by 5 bases, with 12 bases between. The CDR3 sequence: CASGQDNNEKLFF. DNA of the CDR3: TGTGCCAGCGGCCAGGACAACAATGAAAAACTGTTTTTT.

V is TRBV10-3 and J is TRBJ2-5; tentative D call: TRBD1 (5 bases). The CDR3 is 15 residues long. V was trimmed by 2 bases and J by 2 bases, leaving 12 bases between them. Germline loops: CDR1 ENHRY, CDR2 SYGVKD. This chain's CDR3 is CAISERGKVQETQYF. The CDR3 DNA reads TGTGCCATCAGTGAGAGGGGTAAGGTACAAGAGACCCAGTACTTC.

V usage is TRBV19 and J usage is TRBJ2-7, with TRBD1 identical over 7 bases. The CDR3 consists of 17 residues. Germline CDR1 is LNHDA and CDR2 is SQIVND (reference sequence). The J segment lost 4 bases and the V segment lost 4 bases, leaving 16 bases of the junction unmatched. The CDR3 reads CASSTLGPTGLPYEQYF. DNA of the CDR3: TGTGCCAGTAGTACCCTTGGCCCGACAGGGCTGCCTTACGAGCAGTACTTC.